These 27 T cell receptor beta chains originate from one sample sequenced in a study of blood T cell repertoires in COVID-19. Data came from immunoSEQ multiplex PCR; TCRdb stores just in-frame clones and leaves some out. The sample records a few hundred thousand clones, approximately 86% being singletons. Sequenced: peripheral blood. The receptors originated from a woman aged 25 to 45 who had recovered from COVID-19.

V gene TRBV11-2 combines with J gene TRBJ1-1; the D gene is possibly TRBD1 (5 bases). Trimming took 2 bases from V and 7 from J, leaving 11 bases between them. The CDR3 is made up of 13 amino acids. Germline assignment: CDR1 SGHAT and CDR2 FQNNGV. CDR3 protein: CASSLSRVIEAFF. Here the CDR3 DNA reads TGTGCCAGCAGCTTATCCAGGGTCATTGAAGCTTTCTTT.

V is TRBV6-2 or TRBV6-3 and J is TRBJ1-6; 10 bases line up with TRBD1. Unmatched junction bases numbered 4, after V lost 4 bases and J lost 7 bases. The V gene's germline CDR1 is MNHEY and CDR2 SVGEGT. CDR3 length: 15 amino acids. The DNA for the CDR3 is TGTGCCAGCAGTTCGCCGGGACAGGGGAATTCACCCCTCCACTTT. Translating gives CASSSPGQGNSPLHF.

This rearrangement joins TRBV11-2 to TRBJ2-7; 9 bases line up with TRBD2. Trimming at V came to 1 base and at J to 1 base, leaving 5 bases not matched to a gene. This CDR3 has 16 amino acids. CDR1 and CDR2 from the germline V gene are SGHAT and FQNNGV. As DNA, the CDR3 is TGTGCCAGCAGCTTAGGGGCTAGCGGGGATTCCTACGAGCAGTACTTC. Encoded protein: CASSLGASGDSYEQYF.

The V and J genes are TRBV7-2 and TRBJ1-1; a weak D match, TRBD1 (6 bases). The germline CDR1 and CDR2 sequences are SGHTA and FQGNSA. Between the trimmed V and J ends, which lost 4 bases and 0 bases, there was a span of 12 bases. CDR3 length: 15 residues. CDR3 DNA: TGTGCCAGCAGCTCCCCAGGGGCCATGAACACTGAAGCTTTCTTT. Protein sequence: CASSSPGAMNTEAFF.

The CDR3 protein is CASSYSSGTPSSYNEQFF. In DNA form, the CDR3 reads TGTGCCAGCAGCTATAGTAGCGGGACGCCCAGCTCCTACAATGAGCAGTTCTTC. The rearrangement uses TRBV7-2 and TRBJ2-1; 8 bases agree with TRBD2. Germline CDR1 and CDR2: SGHTA and FQGNSA. J gave up 0 bases and V 4 bases, and 11 bases lay outside the gene matches. The CDR3 is 18 amino acids.

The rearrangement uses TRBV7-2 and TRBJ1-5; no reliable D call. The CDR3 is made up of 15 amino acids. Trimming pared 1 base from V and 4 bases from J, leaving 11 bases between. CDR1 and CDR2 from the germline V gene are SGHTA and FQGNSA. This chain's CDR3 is CASSLGGGKNQPQHF. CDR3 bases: TGTGCCAGCAGCTTAGGTGGAGGGAAGAATCAGCCCCAGCATTTT.

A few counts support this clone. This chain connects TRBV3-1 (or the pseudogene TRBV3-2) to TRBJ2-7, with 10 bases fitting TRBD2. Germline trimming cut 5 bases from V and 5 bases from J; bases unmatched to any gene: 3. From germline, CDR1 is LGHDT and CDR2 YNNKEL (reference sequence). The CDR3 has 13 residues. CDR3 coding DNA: TGTGCCAGCAGCATCGGGACTAGCGACGAGCAGTACTTC. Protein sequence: CASSIGTSDEQYF.

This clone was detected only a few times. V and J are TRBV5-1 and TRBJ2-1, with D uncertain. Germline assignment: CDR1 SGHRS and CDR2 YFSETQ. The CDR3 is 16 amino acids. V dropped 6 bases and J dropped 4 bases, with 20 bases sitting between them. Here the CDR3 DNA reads TGCGCCAGCACCAATCCAACTACCTATTTATACAATGAGCAGTTCTTC. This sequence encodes CASTNPTTYLYNEQFF.

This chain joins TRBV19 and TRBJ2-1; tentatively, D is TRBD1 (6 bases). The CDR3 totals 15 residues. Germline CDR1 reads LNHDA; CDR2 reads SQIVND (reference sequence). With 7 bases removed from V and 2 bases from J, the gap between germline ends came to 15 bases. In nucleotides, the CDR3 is TGTGCCAGTACCCTAGGGCAGGGGCCCTACAATGAGCAGTTCTTC. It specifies CASTLGQGPYNEQFF.

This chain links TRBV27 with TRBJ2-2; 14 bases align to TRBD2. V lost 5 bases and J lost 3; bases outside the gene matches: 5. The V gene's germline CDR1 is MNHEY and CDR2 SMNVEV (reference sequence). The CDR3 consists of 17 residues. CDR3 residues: CASSQTSGRAYTGELFF. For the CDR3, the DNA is TGTGCCAGCAGTCAGACTAGCGGGAGGGCCTACACCGGGGAGCTGTTTTTT.

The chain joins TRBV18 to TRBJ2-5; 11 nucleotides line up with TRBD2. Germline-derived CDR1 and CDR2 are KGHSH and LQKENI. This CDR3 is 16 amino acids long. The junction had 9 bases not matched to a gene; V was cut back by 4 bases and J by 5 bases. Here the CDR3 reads CASSRSSGGPRETQYF. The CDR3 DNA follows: TGTGCCAGCTCACGCTCTAGCGGGGGGCCGAGGGAGACCCAGTACTTC.

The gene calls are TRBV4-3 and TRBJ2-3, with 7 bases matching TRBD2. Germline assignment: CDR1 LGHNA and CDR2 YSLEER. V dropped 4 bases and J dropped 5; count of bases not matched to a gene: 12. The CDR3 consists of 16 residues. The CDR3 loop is CASSLKSGNEGDTQYF. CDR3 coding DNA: TGCGCCAGCAGCCTAAAAAGCGGGAACGAGGGAGATACGCAGTATTTT.

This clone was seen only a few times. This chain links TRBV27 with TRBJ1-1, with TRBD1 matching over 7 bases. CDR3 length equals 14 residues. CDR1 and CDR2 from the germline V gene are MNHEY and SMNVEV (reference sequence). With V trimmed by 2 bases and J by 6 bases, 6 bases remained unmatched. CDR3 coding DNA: TGTGCCAGCAGTTTACTTTACAGGGGCCCTGAAGCTTTCTTT. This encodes CASSLLYRGPEAFF.

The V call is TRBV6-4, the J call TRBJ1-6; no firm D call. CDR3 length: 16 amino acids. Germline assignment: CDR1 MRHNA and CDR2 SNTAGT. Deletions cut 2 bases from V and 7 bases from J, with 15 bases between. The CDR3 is CASSDRGILGNSPLHF. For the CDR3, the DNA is TGTGCCAGCAGTGACAGAGGGATCCTGGGGAATTCACCCCTCCACTTT.

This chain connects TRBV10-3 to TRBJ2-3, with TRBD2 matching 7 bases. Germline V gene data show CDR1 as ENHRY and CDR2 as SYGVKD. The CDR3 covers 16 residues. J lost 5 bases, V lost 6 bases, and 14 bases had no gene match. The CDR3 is CAIRAASGRVGDTQYF. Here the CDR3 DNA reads TGTGCCATCAGAGCTGCTAGCGGACGAGTAGGAGATACGCAGTATTTT.

The CDR3 DNA reads TGTGCCAGCAGCATAGGGGCTAGCGTTAGCACAGATACGCAGTATTTT. Protein sequence: CASSIGASVSTDTQYF. The genes are TRBV9 and TRBJ2-3; D possibly corresponds to TRBD2 (6 bases). V was pared by 4 bases and J by 0 bases, with 15 bases between. Germline CDR1 and CDR2: SGDLS and YYNGEE. The CDR3 length is 16 residues.

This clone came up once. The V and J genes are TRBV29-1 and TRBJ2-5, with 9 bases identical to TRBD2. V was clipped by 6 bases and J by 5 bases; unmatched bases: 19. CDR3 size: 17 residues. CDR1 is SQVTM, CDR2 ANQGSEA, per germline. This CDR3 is CSVSPQRGGAGRETQYF. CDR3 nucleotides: TGCAGCGTCAGCCCCCAGCGCGGGGGGGCGGGTAGGGAGACCCAGTACTTC. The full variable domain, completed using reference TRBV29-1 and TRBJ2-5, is SAVISQKPSRDICQRGTSLTIQCQVDSQVTMMFWYRQQPGQSLTLIATANQGSEATYESGFVIDKFPISRPNLTFSTLTVSNMSPEDSSIYLCSVSPQRGGAGRETQYFGPGTRLLVL.

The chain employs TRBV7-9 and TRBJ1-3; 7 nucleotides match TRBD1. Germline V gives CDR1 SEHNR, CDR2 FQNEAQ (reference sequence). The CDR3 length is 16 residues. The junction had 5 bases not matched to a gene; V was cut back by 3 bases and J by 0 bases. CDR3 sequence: CASSLGQMSSGNTIYF. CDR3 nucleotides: TGTGCCAGCAGCTTGGGACAGATGAGCTCTGGAAACACCATATATTTT.

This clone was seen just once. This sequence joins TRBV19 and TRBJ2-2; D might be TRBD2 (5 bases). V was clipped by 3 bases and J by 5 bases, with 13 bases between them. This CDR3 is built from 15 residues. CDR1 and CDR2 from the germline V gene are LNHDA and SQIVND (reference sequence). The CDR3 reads CASSMAARGTGELFF. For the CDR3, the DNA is TGTGCCAGTAGTATGGCGGCCCGAGGGACCGGGGAGCTGTTTTTT.

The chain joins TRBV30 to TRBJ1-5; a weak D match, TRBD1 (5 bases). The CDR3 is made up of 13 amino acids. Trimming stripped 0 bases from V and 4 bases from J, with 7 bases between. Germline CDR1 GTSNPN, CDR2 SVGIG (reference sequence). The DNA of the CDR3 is TGTGCCTGGAGTGTACAGGAGAATCAGCCCCAGCATTTT. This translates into CAWSVQENQPQHF.

CDR3: CASSPGAGELFF. The CDR3 DNA is TGTGCCAGCAGCCCCGGGGCCGGGGAGCTGTTTTTT. The chain combines TRBV28 with TRBJ2-2, with D perhaps matching TRBD2 (5 bases). V shed 6 bases and J shed 6 bases, with 8 bases lying between them. CDR3 length: 12 amino acids. Germline CDR1 is MDHEN and CDR2 is SYDVKM.

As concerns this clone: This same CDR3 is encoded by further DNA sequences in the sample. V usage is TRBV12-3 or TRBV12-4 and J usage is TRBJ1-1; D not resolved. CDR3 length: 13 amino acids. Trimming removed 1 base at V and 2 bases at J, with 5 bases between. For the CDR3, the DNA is TGTGCCAGCAGTTTAGGGAGAAACACTGAAGCTTTCTTT. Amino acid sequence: CASSLGRNTEAFF.

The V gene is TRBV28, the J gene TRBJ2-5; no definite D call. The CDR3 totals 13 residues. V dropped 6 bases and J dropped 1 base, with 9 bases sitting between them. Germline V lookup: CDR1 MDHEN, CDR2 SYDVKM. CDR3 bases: TGTGCCAGCAGGTTTATCCCCCAAGAGACCCAGTACTTC. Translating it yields CASRFIPQETQYF.

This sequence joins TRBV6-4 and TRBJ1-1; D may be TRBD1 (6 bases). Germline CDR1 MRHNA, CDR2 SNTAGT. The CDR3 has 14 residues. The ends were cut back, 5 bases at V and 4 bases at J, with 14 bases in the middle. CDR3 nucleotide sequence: TGTGCCAGCAGTAAGGAACAGGGTGGCACTGAAGCTTTCTTT. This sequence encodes CASSKEQGGTEAFF.

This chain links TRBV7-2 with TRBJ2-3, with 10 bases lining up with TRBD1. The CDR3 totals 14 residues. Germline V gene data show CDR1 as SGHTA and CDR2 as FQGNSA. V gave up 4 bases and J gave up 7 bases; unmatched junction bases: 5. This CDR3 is CASSYGQGGNTQYF. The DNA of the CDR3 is TGTGCCAGCAGCTACGGACAGGGGGGGAATACGCAGTATTTT.

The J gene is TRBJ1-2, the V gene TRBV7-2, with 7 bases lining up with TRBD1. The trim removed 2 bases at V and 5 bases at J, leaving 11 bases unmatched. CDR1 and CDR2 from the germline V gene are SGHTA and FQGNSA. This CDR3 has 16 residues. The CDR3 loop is CASSLPVTGALYGYTF. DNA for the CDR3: TGTGCCAGCAGCTTACCAGTAACAGGGGCCTTATATGGCTACACCTTC.

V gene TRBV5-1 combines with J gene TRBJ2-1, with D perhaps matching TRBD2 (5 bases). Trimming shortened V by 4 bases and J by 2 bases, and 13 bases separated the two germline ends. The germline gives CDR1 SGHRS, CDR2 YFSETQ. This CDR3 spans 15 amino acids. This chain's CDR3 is CASSPTLGAYNEQFF. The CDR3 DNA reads TGCGCCAGCAGCCCGACATTGGGAGCCTACAATGAGCAGTTCTTC.